The clone carrying this TCR beta chain was detected only a few times. Its antigen remains unknown. Survey-level immunoSEQ v3.0 assays were run. Measured with immunoSEQ multiplex PCR; TCRdb has only the in-frame clones, and not every one. Of under 30,000 clones in the sample, about 88% were seen once. The record originates from a study of long-term antiretroviral therapy in people with HIV. Study as a whole: Earliest sampling preceded the 2015 immediate-ART recommendation by about a decade.

The CDR3 contains 11 residues. Between the trimmed V and J ends, which lost 1 base and 14 bases, there was a span of 9 bases. From germline, CDR1 is GTSNPN and CDR2 SVGIG (reference sequence). The study's findings and limits: Versus controls, repertoires in people with HIV had narrower CDR3 length ranges.

The gene calls are TRBV30 and TRBJ1-6; D ambiguous. The clonotype was recovered from a woman aged 25 to 45 with HIV. The sample here was unsorted PBMCs, taken 1.9 years after starting antiretroviral therapy. The CDR3 sequence: CAWSGLPTLHF. CDR3 in DNA: TGTGCCTGGAGTGGGCTGCCCACCCTCCACTTT.